This T cell receptor (beta chain) was sequenced for a study of cytomegalovirus exposure and HLA in healthy donors (dated 2017 in TCRdb). Context from the whole study: In an earlier analysis of about 560 of the donors, 250 to 350 Gb of sequence data and some 120 million unique TCR beta sequences from about 179 million T cells were reported. The number of donors typed differed by locus, with roughly 620-630 for A, B, C, DRB1 and DQB1, around 560 for DQA1, nearly 610 for DPA1, and around 450 for DPB1. To decide whether each TCR beta V gene segment behaved as functional or pseudogenic, an earlier analysis of some 570 of the donors relied on high-throughput TCR beta sequencing. The study aimed to test whether cataloging public T cell receptors could reveal signatures of past pathogen exposure. Both class I and class II loci were covered by HLA typing, at four-digit resolution. In the later analysis, no new phenotypic data were used to find candidate immune exposures; instead, reliance was placed on TCR beta sequences and their occurrence across donors. About 300 gigabases of sequencing data and approximately 80 million unique TCR sequences were included in an early release covering about 700 HLA-typed donors. To predict cytomegalovirus infection status, the study combined high-throughput TCR immunosequencing, statistical association of individual TCRs with disease status, and machine learning. All discovery cohort repertoires had been generated on a single sequencing platform. About five DR-DQ haplotypes were treated as single units for association and clustering because of strong linkage in the cohort. On average, roughly 250,000 unique TCR beta nucleotide sequences were sequenced per donor among a few hundred genotyped donors of the cohort, with roughly 18% of those sequences being non-productive. Of the roughly 430 genotyped donors, around 81% fell in the genetic ancestry cluster associated with self-reported Caucasian donors. A separate validation cohort of some 130 different subjects was used in addition to the 666-subject first cohort. Donor age, sex, ethnicity and CMV serostatus were compiled alongside the repertoire data. Genome-wide SNP genotypes for about 65% of the roughly 670 donors were used in a later genetic analysis, which treated that subset as a discovery cohort. A later analysis re-analyzed previously published TCR beta repertoires from roughly 630 donors and added high-resolution HLA genotyping to study TCR occurrence patterns. The T cell repertoires of around 670 subjects were profiled by immunosequencing and related to cytomegalovirus serostatus.

The CDR3 goes from the cysteine to the phenylalanine over 11 residues. Of the read, only the CDR3 DNA is kept; its 33 bases are in frame from base 1. Reading the germline V gene (reference sequence) gives CDR1 WNHNN and CDR2 SYGVQD. V sheds 3 bases and J sheds 3 bases, leaving 3 bases between their ends. In total, over 600 healthy bone marrow donors made up the cohort. At the time of sampling, every cohort member was nominally healthy, though immune exposures that went unrecorded were likely present. The donor tested CMV seropositive and was one of the 289 seropositive cohort members. Every donor gave a peripheral blood sample, and the peripheral blood mononuclear cells from that sample were used for TCR beta sequencing. The Qiagen DNeasy Blood Extraction Kit was used to extract genomic DNA from the blood cell samples. Of note for this clone: This clone's antigen is unknown. No much larger clone is present one base from it, and per-base qualities are unavailable.

General findings and caveats noted by the study authors: The cohort was sequenced for TCR beta chains only, and without alpha or paired-chain data the features that could be detected were limited. In an earlier analysis of 587 of the donors, most TCR beta V segments appeared in productive rearrangements about 87% or about 30% of the time, broadly matching IMGT annotations. The earlier analysis of about 600 of the donors excluded 15 to 20 rarely observed V segments, including chromosome 9 orphons, because counts were too low. The classifier was reported to diagnose cytomegalovirus status with high specificity and sensitivity in both the original and validation cohorts. A further reported finding was that TCR beta sequences accurately predicted the HLA-A and HLA-B alleles for most subjects in the first cohort. A later genetic analysis reported fewer N-insertions in productive TCRs among donors in an Asian-associated ancestry cluster than the roughly 620-donor mean. Assigning TCR associations to individual alleles was difficult when HLA alleles, especially DR and DQ, strongly co-occurred. A later analysis found that HLA-associated TCR beta chains were more clonally expanded and had lower generation probabilities than equally common non-associated chains. Most TCR sequences were observed very rarely across donors, whereas some public TCRs were present in many individuals. CMV serostatus was the only immune exposure information available for the cohort. The 87-base-pair reads could not distinguish some IMGT-functional V segments, including TRBV6-2 and TRBV6-3, so those segments were excluded. At a false discovery rate of 0.05, a later analysis linked 16,951 TCR beta sequences to specific HLA alleles. According to a later analysis, TCR association rates differed among HLA loci, with DRB1 alleles showing the most associated TCRs and HLA-C alleles showing the fewest. A cluster of highly shared sequence variants was judged likely to represent a technical artifact of the sequencing pipeline. Presence/absence analyses assumed roughly uniform sequencing depth across donors, an assumption that may not hold. Because HLA typing was unavailable for some donors at each locus, only the typed subset was used in association tests. In vitro tests confirmed that a few of the cytomegalovirus-associated TCR beta chains recognize cytomegalovirus antigens. Linkage disequilibrium might explain the correlated functional status among segregating V segments, but an unknown experimental factor could not be ruled out. Several of the top co-occurrence clusters appeared to be linked to parvovirus B19, influenza, CMV and Epstein-Barr virus, according to a later analysis. The authors suggested that the approach could potentially be extended to other disease states and immunological phenotypes. A later genetic analysis associated a missense DCLRE1C variant with V-gene and J-gene trimming of TCR beta chains, and an independent cohort replicated the association. In a later analysis, most CMV-associated TCR beta chains were found to appear HLA-restricted, with HLA associations seemingly driven largely by CMV exposure. The study listed approximately 150 TCR beta chains as associated with cytomegalovirus.

The library was built by means of the immunoSEQ multiplex PCR assay. A mixture of 60 forward primers for TCR Vbeta segments and 13 reverse primers for TCR Jbeta segments was used in the multiplex PCR. The CDR3 region of rearranged TCR beta genes was amplified from genomic DNA with a multiplex PCR assay. Amplified TCR beta libraries were sequenced as 87-base-pair reads on the Illumina HiSeq System. The published analysis was carried out like this. A later analysis tallied roughly 76 million unique TCR beta chains across the 600 to 700 repertoires, and some 10 million of those chains were shared by two or more donors. A nearest-neighbor algorithm error-corrected the raw reads and collapsed the reads into unique sequences, merging closely related sequences to remove PCR and sequencing errors. To assign V, D and J gene segments, CDR3 sequences were aligned to IMGT reference sequences. For a sequence to be retained, at least a six-nucleotide match to both a V gene segment and a J gene segment was required. Rearrangements were classified as productive when the CDR3 lacked stop codons and remained in frame with V and J, and all other rearrangements were classified as non-productive. CDR3 was defined according to IMGT convention as the region running from the second conserved V-encoded cysteine to the conserved J-encoded phenylalanine. The earlier analysis of about 610 of the donors excluded sequences that lacked an unambiguous match to a single V gene segment. In an earlier analysis of roughly 600 of the donors, a V segment was called functional when productive rearrangements were above 56.7%, and segregating when the standard deviation between donors exceeded 5%. A statistical classification framework was built to diagnose cytomegalovirus status from the catalog of TCR beta chain sequences. A later analysis assigned V and J genes by comparing TCR nucleotide sequences with IMGT/GENE-DB human TR gene sequences. Using the TCRdist pipeline, a later analysis assigned CDR3 sequences along with most-parsimonious VDJ recombination scenarios. In a later analysis, every TCR beta chain was defined by the combination of its CDR3 amino acid sequence and its V-gene family, and reads without a unique V-gene family were dropped. In a later analysis, several hundred highly shared, low-generation-probability nucleotide sequences were removed to address suspected cross-contamination and a sequencing artifact. In a later analysis, a clonal expansion index for each public chain was calculated from normalized within-repertoire ranks of inferred template counts. In a later analysis, generation probabilities were computed using a VDJ recombination model fitted to out-of-frame rearrangements, and the results were checked against IGoR. In a later analysis, TCR-TCR, TCR-HLA and TCR-CMV co-occurrence was scored with hypergeometric tests, and a repertoire-size bias correction was applied to TCR pairs. In a later analysis, false discovery rates were estimated by permuting HLA or CMV assignments 20 times. In a later analysis, co-occurring TCRs were grouped with DBSCAN, and TCRdist sequence similarity was added when clustering was performed within HLA-allele-positive subsets. Repertoires with fewer than 30,000 or more than 120,000 public chains, plus five repertoires with anomalous nucleotide sharing, were excluded from co-occurrence clustering. The table was pulled from immuneACCESS by TCRdb, which kept in-frame rearrangements only. Such tables lose some clones; where checked, under half of the loss comes from unresolved V genes, and the rest has no known cause. V and J calls and clone size are as listed in that table; D and trimming were resolved from the DNA. The sample records some 100,000 clones, over 65% of which are singletons. Together, the top ten hold around 10% of the sample.

The V and J genes are TRBV10-1 and TRBJ2-7, with no confidently assigned D gene. The sequence was collected from a woman aged 50 to 60 in good health and CMV-seropositive. Sequencing used PBMCs. The CDR3 region has the sequence CASSDHYEQYF. The nucleotide sequence reads as follows: TGCGCCAGCAGTGACCACTACGAGCAGTACTTC.